This T cell receptor beta chain derives from a study of T cell responses to AZD1222 COVID-19 vaccine. On this clone: Antigen specificity is unknown.

Regarding the study as a whole: Spike-specific TCR breadth and depth grew following two AZD1222 doses. White British people made up most donors, females outnumbered males, and clonal diversity was possibly underestimated.

Using immunoSEQ multiplex PCR, the repertoire was profiled, and TCRdb retains in-frame clones only, with some absent. The data contain about 18,000 clones, approximately 80% of them seen just once; the ten biggest clones take up under 25%. Germline CDR1 reads PRHDT; CDR2 reads FYEKMQ (reference sequence). The CDR3 is 15 amino acids. The ends lost 2 bases at V and 1 base at J; junction bases unmatched: 3. Sequences were derived from peripheral blood, sampled 28 days after the second AZD1222 dose. The source is an adult who received the AZD1222 COVID-19 vaccine. The genes are TRBV13 and TRBJ2-5; TRBD2 matches 8 bases. The CDR3, as DNA: TGTGCCAGCAGCTTACGTCTAGCGGGCCAAGAGACCCAGTACTTC. This encodes CASSLRLAGQETQYF.